This T cell receptor (beta chain) is from a study of human T cells and chemical hapten exposure. The study's findings and limits: Patch test scores rose with PT1 expanded TCR counts, a positive correlation. DPC sensitization left the count of TCRs above 1 in 1000 unchanged.

Trimming cost V 4 bases and J 0 bases, with 10 bases left between them. CDR3 length: 14 residues. Germline assignment: CDR1 SGHTA and CDR2 FQGNSA. Time point defined: patch test 1, 2 weeks after DPC sensitization. Treatment of the sample: therapeutic diphenylcyclopropenone sensitization with weekly scalp DPC. This clonotype was counted only a few times. Its antigen is unidentified. TCRdb used MiXCR to reprocess the RACE reads, holding one entry per CDR3 protein. The table has 75,000 to 90,000 distinct CDR3 sequences, about a tenth seen once; the top ten hold around 1.3%. The sequence derives from a woman aged 45 to 65 with alopecia areata. Some clones in this sample may be carry-over from other donors' samples. The sample here was whole blood, taken in connection with sensitization to the hapten diphenylcyclopropenone (DPC). The chain employs TRBV7-2 and TRBJ2-7, with D maybe TRBD2 (5 bases). CDR3 residues: CASSSTRVSYEQYF. CDR3 in DNA: TGTGCCAGCAGCTCAACTAGGGTCTCCTACGAGCAGTACTTC.